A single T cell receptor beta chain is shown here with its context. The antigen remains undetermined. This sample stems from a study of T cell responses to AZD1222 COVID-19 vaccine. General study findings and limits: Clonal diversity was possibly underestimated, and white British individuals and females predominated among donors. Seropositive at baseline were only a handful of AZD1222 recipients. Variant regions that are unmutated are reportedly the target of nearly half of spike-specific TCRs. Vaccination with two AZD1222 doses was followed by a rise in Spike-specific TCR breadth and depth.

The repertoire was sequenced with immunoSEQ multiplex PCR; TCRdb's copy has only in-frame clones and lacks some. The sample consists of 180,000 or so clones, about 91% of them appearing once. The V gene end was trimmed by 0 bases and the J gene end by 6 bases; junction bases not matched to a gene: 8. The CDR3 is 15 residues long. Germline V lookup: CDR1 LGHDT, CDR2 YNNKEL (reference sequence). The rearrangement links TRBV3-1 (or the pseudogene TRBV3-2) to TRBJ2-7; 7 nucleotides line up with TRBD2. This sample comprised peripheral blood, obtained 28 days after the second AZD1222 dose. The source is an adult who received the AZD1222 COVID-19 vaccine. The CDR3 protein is CASSQDGRGRGEQYF. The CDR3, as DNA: TGTGCCAGCAGCCAAGATGGGAGGGGAAGGGGCGAGCAGTACTTC.